This TCR beta chain derives from a study of tumor-infiltrating lymphocytes in primary liver carcinoma. Study-level information: In every tissue type, samples returned a similar yield of roughly 3.65 to 7.13 million productive TCRbeta reads.

Using a constant-region primer together with ProtoScript II reverse transcriptase, TCR beta cDNA was made from roughly 500 ng of total RNA. Libraries for TCR beta were built through three nested multiplex PCR rounds, which together made up a slightly modified ARM-PCR procedure. The study ran its first two PCR rounds for approximately 11 cycles each, using TRBV1-TRBV30 forward primers and a C-beta reverse primer. In TCRdb, the multiplex PCR reads were re-called with MiXCR into one record per CDR3 protein. Among approximately 100,000 distinct CDR3 sequences, about two thirds were seen once, and the ten largest hold approximately 12%. The CDR3 is 15 amino acids. Germline V CDR1 and CDR2: SGHRS, YFSETQ. Deletions cut 0 bases from V and 7 bases from J, with 14 bases between. Bulk tissue was left unsorted, and RNA and DNA were co-extracted from about 20-30 mg of it. The patients had histopathologically diagnosed primary liver carcinoma, and their disease was treated by surgical resection. There were only treatment-naive patients, all with chronic HBV infection.

This rearrangement joins TRBV5-1 to TRBJ2-1; the D gene is possibly TRBD2 (6 bases). The sample comprised liver tumor tissue from sampling region 2. Subset of the sample: tumor region T2, inferior pole. The source is a woman in her fifties or sixties with primary liver carcinoma and hepatitis B virus infection. The CDR3 reads CASSLVLAEGNEQFF. CDR3 sequence (DNA): TGCGCCAGCAGCTTGGTGTTAGCGGAAGGGAATGAGCAGTTCTTC. Full variable domain (rest looked up from reference TRBV5-1 and TRBJ2-1): KAGVTQTPRYLIKTRGQQVTLSCSPISGHRSVSWYQQTPGQGLQFLFEYFSETQRNKGNFPGRFSGRQFSNSRSEMNVSTLELGDSALYLCASSLVLAEGNEQFFGPGTRLTVL.